Listed below are T cell receptor beta chains from one sample, sequenced in a study of CDR3 diversity in severe acne. TCRdb passed the PCR reads through MiXCR, listing each CDR3 protein once. The data show 84,000 or so distinct CDR3 sequences, with around half seen just once and around 9.1% held by the top ten. Sequencing was carried out using blood. These receptors all come from a male donor in good health, serving as a control. CDR3s include the opening cysteine and the closing phenylalanine or tryptophan. The order of the fields is J gene, V gene, clone size, D gene, CDR3 DNA, CDR3 protein. A D gene is named only where the DNA matches it firmly. Size is stated for part of the rows, as once, few or many counts, or as a class when the clone is expanded.

TRBJ1-3 TRBV7-6 medium-sized . TGTGCCAGCAGCTTACTTGCCCCGGACACCAGCTCTGGAAACACCATATATTTT CASSLLAPDTSSGNTIYF
TRBJ1-1 TRBV2 . TRBD1 TGTGCCAGAAGGGGACAGGGGGCGGCTGAAGCTTTCTTT CARRGQGAAEAFF
TRBJ2-7 TRBV5-1 . . TGCGCCAGCAGCCAGCAGGCCCCCTACGAGCAGTACTTC CASSQQAPYEQYF
TRBJ2-1 TRBV9 . TRBD2 TGTGCCAGCAGCCCACGGACTAGCGGAGAGCAGTTCTTC CASSPRTSGEQFF
TRBJ2-3 TRBV7-9 . . TGTGCCAGCAGCTCTCCAGCTAGCACAGATACGCAGTATTTT CASSSPASTDTQYF
TRBJ1-2 TRBV24-1 . . TGTGCCACCAGTGATGGGCAGGGGAACTATGGCTGCACCTTC CATSDGQGNYGCTF
TRBJ1-2 TRBV20-1 . . TGCAGTGTCCTCAGCCCATACTACACCTTC CSVLSPYYTF
TRBJ2-5 TRBV9 few TRBD2 TGTGCCAGCAGCGTCGGGACTAGCGGGAAGAGGGAGACCCAGTACTTC CASSVGTSGKRETQYF
TRBJ1-5 TRBV13 . . TGTGCCAGCAGCTTACGAGCCGGAAGCAATCAGCCCCAGCATTTT CASSLRAGSNQPQHF
TRBJ2-5 TRBV5-4 . . TGTGCCAGCAGCAGCTCGGGGGAGGAGGAGACCCAGTACTTC CASSSSGEEETQYF
TRBJ2-2 TRBV5-1 many . TGCGCCAGCAGCTCGTGGGTCAGGGAGAACACCGGGGAGCTGTTTTTT CASSSWVRENTGELFF
TRBJ2-1 TRBV25-1 few TRBD2 TGTGCCAGCAGTGACTCCGGGACTAGCGGGGATACAAATGAGCAGTTCTTC CASSDSGTSGDTNEQFF
TRBJ2-6 TRBV2 many TRBD1 TGTGCCATCCGGGACAGGGGGCTTGGGGCCAACGTCCTGACTTTC CAIRDRGLGANVLTF